This T cell receptor (beta chain) was documented in a study of blood T cell repertoires in COVID-19. The CDR3 sequence is 13 residues long. V lost 7 bases to trimming and J lost 9 bases; unmatched junction nucleotides: 6. Germline V CDR1 and CDR2: LNHDA, SQIVND (reference sequence). Enrollees, about 18 to 90 years old, lived in roughly 24 US areas. Method: immunoSEQ multiplex PCR; TCRdb's copy keeps in-frame clones and lacks some. The sample comprises approximately 220,000 clones, 90% of which are singletons, and over 1% rests with the top ten. Material: PBMCs or T cells enriched from blood (not recorded which). The clonotype originates from a man younger than 45 who had recovered from COVID-19. The V call is TRBV19, the J call TRBJ1-6; 7 bases align to TRBD1. The CDR3 DNA reads TGTGCCAGTAAAACAGGGGATTCTTCACCCCTCCACTTT. It encodes CASKTGDSSPLHF.